Below are 29 T cell receptor beta chains sequenced from a single sample in a study of T cells after posttransplantation cyclophosphamide. The table came from immunoSEQ multiplex PCR; TCRdb's copy has only in-frame clones and leaves some out. The sample yields around 18,000 clones, approximately 87% seen once. The source material was memory CD4+ T cells sorted from blood. The receptors come from a man aged 25-45 years in good health and a related stem cell transplant donor.

This clone was recorded a few times. In DNA form, the CDR3 reads TGTGCCAGCAGCTCCAACGGGAACACTGAAGCTTTCTTT. Amino acids: CASSSNGNTEAFF. The chain employs TRBV7-2 and TRBJ1-1; D ambiguous. Trimming removed 4 bases from V and 1 base from J, with 7 bases in between. This CDR3 has 13 amino acids. The V gene's germline CDR1 is SGHTA and CDR2 FQGNSA.

CDR3 sequence: CSAGLPDEQFF. CDR3 nucleotide sequence: TGCAGTGCCGGACTTCCAGACGAGCAGTTCTTC. V and J are TRBV29-1 and TRBJ2-1; a weak D match, TRBD2 (5 bases). CDR3 length equals 11 residues. Germline CDR1 reads SQVTM; CDR2 reads ANQGSEA.

The V call is TRBV20-1, the J call TRBJ2-7; D gene unclear. The CDR3 runs to 11 residues. The germline V gene has CDR1 DFQATT and CDR2 SNEGSKA (reference sequence). Between the trimmed V and J ends, which lost 6 bases and 3 bases, there was a span of 9 bases. The CDR3 loop reads CSAPVNYEQYF. The CDR3 bases are TGCAGTGCCCCGGTTAACTACGAGCAGTACTTC.

The sample holds one count of this clone. This chain links TRBV7-2 with TRBJ1-1; weak D call: TRBD1 (6 bases). This CDR3 is 15 amino acids long. Germline V gene lookup returns CDR1 SGHTA and CDR2 FQGNSA. With 1 base removed from V and 1 base from J, the gap between germline ends came to 10 bases. This CDR3 is CASSLEARGNTEAFF. For the CDR3, the DNA is TGTGCCAGCAGCTTAGAAGCCAGGGGGAACACTGAAGCTTTCTTT. Full variable domain (outside the CDR3, taken from reference TRBV7-2 and TRBJ1-1): GAGVSQSPSNKVTEKGKDVELRCDPISGHTALYWYRQSLGQGLEFLIYFQGNSAPDKSGLPSDRFSAERTGGSVSTLTIQRTQQEDSAVYLCASSLEARGNTEAFFGQGTRLTVV.

The genes are TRBV27 and TRBJ1-1, with D uncertain. Trimming shortened V by 6 bases and J by 0 bases, and 14 bases separated the two germline ends. Germline assignment: CDR1 MNHEY and CDR2 SMNVEV (reference sequence). This CDR3 is 15 amino acids long. Written as DNA, the CDR3 is TGTGCCAGCAGCAAAACAAGTATTATGAACACTGAAGCTTTCTTT. This sequence encodes CASSKTSIMNTEAFF.

The gene calls are TRBV12-2 and TRBJ1-4; TRBD1 is the table's D call and was not checked against the DNA. TRBV12-2 is listed as a pseudogene. There are 14 residues in the CDR3. CDR3 in amino acids: CASRWDSGGEKLFF. CDR3 sequence (DNA): TGTGCAAGTCGCTGGGACAGTGGGGGGGAAAAACTGTTTTTT.

The gene calls are TRBV10-1 and TRBJ2-7, with 7 nucleotides matching TRBD1. Germline loops: CDR1 WNHNN, CDR2 SYGVQD (reference sequence). V dropped 2 bases and J dropped 6; count of bases not matched to a gene: 7. The CDR3 is 14 amino acids. The CDR3 loop is CASSEMQKGAEQYF. The DNA of the CDR3 is TGCGCCAGCAGTGAGATGCAGAAGGGGGCCGAGCAGTACTTC.

This clone was counted only a few times. The CDR3, as DNA: TGCGCCAGCAGCCATTCGACAGGACTCTATGGCTACACCTTC. Its protein product is CASSHSTGLYGYTF. The chain couples TRBV4-3 to TRBJ1-2; weak D call: TRBD1 (6 bases). CDR1 LGHNA and CDR2 YSLEER come from the germline V gene. Deletions cut 3 bases from V and 4 bases from J, with 12 bases between. The CDR3 runs 14 residues.

This clone showed up just once. The chain couples TRBV7-2 to TRBJ2-1, with a tentative D call TRBD1 (6 bases). The CDR3 runs 14 residues. Germline values: CDR1 SGHTA, CDR2 FQGNSA. Trimming stripped 5 bases from V and 9 bases from J, with 17 bases between. Here the CDR3 DNA reads TGTGCCAGCAGCATAAAAGGGGGACGGTTTGAGCAGTTCTTC. Translating it yields CASSIKGGRFEQFF.

The chain has TRBV19 and TRBJ2-1; no reliable D call. V lost 5 bases to trimming and J lost 8 bases, with 10 bases between them. CDR1 is LNHDA and CDR2 is SQIVND in the germline V gene (reference sequence). This CDR3 is built from 12 residues. This CDR3 reads CASSRVEHEQFF. For the CDR3, the DNA is TGTGCCAGTAGTCGGGTCGAGCATGAGCAGTTCTTC.

The chain links TRBV6-5 to TRBJ1-1; 7 bases agree with TRBD1. Trimming removed 10 bases from V and 2 bases from J; junction bases left unmatched: 7. CDR1 MNHEY and CDR2 SVGAGI come from the germline V gene. The CDR3 totals 13 residues. The CDR3 loop is CATSKGANTEAFF. CDR3 sequence (DNA): TGTGCCACGTCCAAGGGGGCTAACACTGAAGCTTTCTTT.

The genes are TRBV19 and TRBJ2-5; TRBD1 might be the D (6 bases). Per the germline V gene, CDR1 is LNHDA and CDR2 is SQIVND (reference sequence). The CDR3 sequence is 15 residues long. The V gene lost 1 base and the J gene lost 3 bases, with 12 bases spanning the gap. DNA of the CDR3: TGTGCCAGTAGTATAGCACAGGGTAATGAAGAGACCCAGTACTTC. Encoded protein: CASSIAQGNEETQYF.

The chain couples TRBV4-1 to TRBJ1-6; D uncertain. Germline CDR1 is MGHRA and CDR2 is YSYEKL. This CDR3 region has 14 residues. V was shortened by 4 bases and J by 7 bases, with 11 bases between the two germline ends. The DNA for the CDR3 is TGCGCCAGCAGCCCCCGGGAGGCCAATTCACCCCTCCACTTT. This codes for CASSPREANSPLHF.

As concerns this clone: The sample holds other DNA sequences that translate to the same CDR3. V gene TRBV2 combines with J gene TRBJ2-5; 8 nucleotides match TRBD2. Losses at the gene ends were 9 bases for V and 5 bases for J; bases not matched to a gene: 17. This CDR3 is built from 16 residues. CDR1 and CDR2 from the germline V gene are SNHLY and FYNNEI. CDR3 sequence (DNA): TGTGCCAGTTTGAGGGGAGCCGGGACTAGAGGGGAGACCCAGTACTTC. It specifies CASLRGAGTRGETQYF.

This clone was detected once. The J gene is TRBJ1-6, the V gene TRBV5-1; D is ambiguous. CDR1 and CDR2 (germline): SGHRS, YFSETQ. V lost 0 bases and J lost 2, with 9 bases in between. The CDR3 has 16 amino acids. CDR3 sequence: CASSLVAGAYNSPLHF. The CDR3, as DNA: TGCGCCAGCAGCTTGGTAGCGGGAGCCTATAATTCACCCCTCCACTTT.

V and J are TRBV29-1 and TRBJ2-3, with 7 bases aligning to TRBD1. The germline V gene encodes CDR1 SQVTM and CDR2 ANQGSEA. V lost 7 bases, J lost 0 bases, and 1 base stayed unmatched. This CDR3 has 12 amino acids. CDR3 loop: CSGGQSTDTQYF. In DNA, the CDR3 is TGCAGCGGGGGACAGAGCACAGATACGCAGTATTTT.

The chain has TRBV7-8 and TRBJ2-3; D perhaps matches TRBD2 (7 bases). Looked up from germline, CDR1 is SGHVS and CDR2 is FQNEAQ. Trimming pared 5 bases from V and 5 bases from J, leaving 20 bases between. The CDR3 has 16 amino acids. The DNA for the CDR3 is TGTGCCAGCAGCGTAGTGGGGGCGGGAGTGGGAGATACGCAGTATTTT. Translating it yields CASSVVGAGVGDTQYF.

The V call is TRBV19, the J call TRBJ1-5; D is unresolved. This CDR3 spans 15 amino acids. Germline CDR1 and CDR2: LNHDA and SQIVND (reference sequence). Trimming removed 8 bases at V and 1 base at J, with 15 bases between. The CDR3 sequence: CASATGIRSNQPQHF. For the CDR3, the DNA is TGTGCCAGTGCCACGGGGATCAGGAGCAATCAGCCCCAGCATTTT.

The chain uses TRBV6-5 and TRBJ2-5, with 9 nucleotides matching TRBD2. The CDR3 spans 16 residues. Germline CDR1 is MNHEY and CDR2 is SVGAGI. The ends lost 3 bases at V and 1 base at J; junction bases unmatched: 6. For the CDR3, the DNA is TGTGCCAGCAGTTATAGAGCGGGGGGCCTCCAAGAGACCCAGTACTTC. This gives the protein CASSYRAGGLQETQYF.

The rearrangement links TRBV7-2 to TRBJ2-5; D not resolved. Germline V CDR1 and CDR2: SGHTA, FQGNSA. This CDR3 spans 14 amino acids. Trimming pared 0 bases from V and 4 bases from J, leaving 9 bases between. As DNA, the CDR3 is TGTGCCAGCAGCTTAGCGGGCACTGGAGAGACCCAGTACTTC. Protein product: CASSLAGTGETQYF.

V usage is TRBV19 and J usage is TRBJ2-3, with D possibly being TRBD2 (6 bases). The CDR3 totals 15 residues. Germline values: CDR1 LNHDA, CDR2 SQIVND (reference sequence). V lost 3 bases to trimming and J lost 2 bases, with 12 bases between them. Written as DNA, the CDR3 is TGTGCCAGTAGTATCGGTCGGAGGGACACAGATACGCAGTATTTT. Its protein product is CASSIGRRDTDTQYF.

V gene TRBV4-2 combines with J gene TRBJ2-7; 7 bases agree with TRBD1. The length of the CDR3 is 14 residues. V gave up 4 bases and J gave up 2 bases; unmatched junction bases: 5. Germline CDR1 and CDR2: LGHNA and YNFKEQ. The CDR3: CASSRSGQPYEQYF. CDR3 DNA sequence: TGTGCCAGCAGCCGGTCGGGACAGCCCTACGAGCAGTACTTC.

The genes are TRBV7-9 and TRBJ2-3, with 9 bases that match TRBD1. The V gene's germline CDR1 is SEHNR and CDR2 FQNEAQ (reference sequence). This CDR3 has 17 amino acids. V trimming: 4 bases; J trimming: 1 base; junction bases outside the gene matches: 9. Here the CDR3 reads CASSSYRGLAGTDTQYF. The CDR3 coding sequence is TGTGCCAGCAGCTCCTACAGGGGGCTGGCTGGCACAGATACGCAGTATTTT.

The V gene is TRBV5-8, the J gene TRBJ1-6; D possibly corresponds to TRBD1 (5 bases). Germline CDR1 and CDR2: SGHTS and YDEGEE. The V end was cut by 3 bases, the J end by 10 bases, with 17 bases between. The CDR3 length is 15 residues. CDR3 loop: CASSWSGASVSPLHF. The DNA for the CDR3 is TGTGCCAGCAGCTGGAGTGGGGCATCGGTCTCACCCCTCCACTTT.

This CDR3 reads CASSSRASQPQHF. CDR3 DNA sequence: TGTGCCAGCAGTTCACGAGCGAGTCAGCCCCAGCATTTT. V gene TRBV6-5 combines with J gene TRBJ1-5; no reliable D call. Between the trimmed V and J ends, which lost 4 bases and 6 bases, there was a span of 10 bases. CDR1 and CDR2 (germline): MNHEY, SVGAGI. The CDR3 has 13 amino acids.

V is TRBV4-1 and J is TRBJ1-5, with 10 bases lining up with TRBD1. The CDR3 is made up of 14 amino acids. V shed 6 bases, J shed 6 bases, and the junction held 5 bases outside the gene matches. Looked up from germline, CDR1 is MGHRA and CDR2 is YSYEKL. CDR3: CASRRQGAGQPQHF. In DNA form, the CDR3 reads TGCGCCAGCAGAAGACAGGGGGCTGGTCAGCCCCAGCATTTT.

J is TRBJ1-6 and V is TRBV14; D is perhaps TRBD1 (5 bases). The CDR3 consists of 15 residues. Germline values: CDR1 SGHDN, CDR2 FVKESK. Trimming left V 4 bases short and J 7 bases short, with 14 bases between. In nucleotides, the CDR3 is TGTGCCAGCAGCCTAACCGATAAGGGGAATTCACCCCTCCACTTT. Translation: CASSLTDKGNSPLHF.

In nucleotides, the CDR3 is TGTGCCAGCCGCTGGGACAGGAGAAATGAAAAACTGTTTTTT. This codes for CASRWDRRNEKLFF. The chain couples TRBV2 to TRBJ1-4, with 8 bases that match TRBD1. V lost 8 bases to trimming and J lost 5 bases; unmatched junction nucleotides: 7. Germline V gives CDR1 SNHLY, CDR2 FYNNEI. The CDR3 is made up of 14 amino acids.

The chain couples TRBV9 to TRBJ2-3, with 9 positions matching TRBD1. The CDR3 contains 17 residues. Germline V CDR1 and CDR2: SGDLS, YYNGEE. The trim removed 0 bases at V and 2 bases at J, leaving 7 bases unmatched. CDR3 nucleotides: TGTGCCAGCAGCGTAGGGGGGGGACAGGGTTACACAGATACGCAGTATTTT. This gives the protein CASSVGGGQGYTDTQYF.